This T cell receptor (beta chain) appears in the sequencing data of a study of chemoradiotherapy in HPV16-positive cancers. Produced via immunoSEQ multiplex PCR; TCRdb's table is partial and in-frame only. The sample lists about 68,000 clones, 88% seen once, with just over 4% in the top ten. Over chemoradiotherapy, repertoires were sampled more than once. The CDR3 consists of 14 residues. Per germline, CDR1 SEHNR and CDR2 FQNEAQ (reference sequence). The V end lost 5 bases, the J end lost 9 bases, and 19 bases lay between the germline ends. This clonotype was sampled from a human donor with HPV-associated anogenital cancer. The rearrangement links TRBV7-9 to TRBJ1-2, with D hard to call. The sample consisted of blood, taken from a patient who underwent chemoradiotherapy. This chain's CDR3 is CASSTPRDTRSYTF. The DNA of the CDR3 is TGTGCCAGCAGCACCCCGCGGGATACTAGGAGCTACACCTTC.